These T cell receptor beta chains were read from a single sample in a study of T-cell memory formation after mild COVID-19. One entry per CDR3 protein results from TCRdb running MiXCR on the 5' RACE reads. This sample has around 200,000 distinct CDR3 sequences, with around 25% found just once. Sequencing was carried out using PBMCs or a T cell subset sorted from them (not recorded which). These receptors were collected from an adult woman who had mild COVID-19 (a few samples of this study predate the infection). Cell type and time point are not known. The CDR3 runs from the conserved cysteine through the conserved F or W. D genes are given only for firm matches. Size values are once, few and many counts, or a class for expanded clones, and some rows have none.

J	D	size	V	DNA	CDR3
TRBJ2-3	TRBD1	NA	TRBV5-1	TGCGCCAGCAGCCCGGGACAGGGGGCTCCGACAGATACGCAGTATTTT	CASSPGQGAPTDTQYF
TRBJ2-7	TRBD1	NA	TRBV19	TGTGCCACTTGGGACAGGGGGCAGTACGAGCAGTACTTC	CATWDRGQYEQYF
TRBJ2-6	TRBD1	few	TRBV7-9	TGTGCCAGCAGCACATCAGGGGGCTCTGGAGCCAACGTCCTGACTTTC	CASSTSGGSGANVLTF
TRBJ2-1	TRBD1	many	TRBV20-1	TGCAGTGCTAGCAACAGGGGGAGGCACGACAATGAGCAGTTCTTC	CSASNRGRHDNEQFF
TRBJ2-7	TRBD2	few	TRBV7-2	TGTGCCAGCAGCTCTCGGACTAGCGGGACCTTCTACGAGCAGTACTTC	CASSSRTSGTFYEQYF
TRBJ2-7	TRBD1	NA	TRBV25-1	TGTGCCGCCAGCCTTAACAGGGGGCTCTACGAGCAGTACTTC	CAASLNRGLYEQYF
TRBJ2-5	TRBD1	NA	TRBV7-6	TGTGCCAGCAGCTTCAGGCGGCTCGGGGACAGGGAGACCCAGTACTTC	CASSFRRLGDRETQYF
TRBJ2-7	NA	NA	TRBV25-1	TGTGCCAGCAGTGAATTGAAGGGGAGAAACTACGAGCAGTACTTC	CASSELKGRNYEQYF
TRBJ2-7	TRBD2	few	TRBV5-1	TGCGCCAACAGCCTGGGACTAGCGGTCTACGAGCAGTACTTC	CANSLGLAVYEQYF
TRBJ2-5	NA	NA	TRBV24-1	TGTGCCACCAGTGCAGGGCCGGTCTGGGAGGAGACCCAGTACTTC	CATSAGPVWEETQYF
TRBJ1-5	NA	few	TRBV29-1	TGCAGCGTTGGAGATAGCAATCAGCCCCAGCATTTT	CSVGDSNQPQHF
TRBJ2-3	NA	NA	TRBV5-1	TGCGCCAGCAGCTTGGACACCCGCACAGATACGCAGTATTTT	CASSLDTRTDTQYF
TRBJ2-1	TRBD1	NA	TRBV5-1	TGCGCCAGCAGCTCATCTCTTTATGGGACAGGGGTAAACAATGAGCAGTTCTTC	CASSSSLYGTGVNNEQFF
TRBJ2-2	TRBD1	NA	TRBV12-3/TRBV12-4	TGTGCCAGCAGTAATGACAGGGGAGCCGGGGAGCTGTTTTTT	CASSNDRGAGELFF
TRBJ1-1	NA	NA	TRBV12-3/TRBV12-4	TGTGCCAGCAGTTTATACAGGGACACTGAAGCTTTCTTT	CASSLYRDTEAFF
TRBJ1-2	NA	few	TRBV20-1	TGCAGTGCTAAAGCAGGGGTTGGCTACACCTTC	CSAKAGVGYTF
TRBJ2-5	NA	NA	TRBV20-1	TGCAGTGCCCGCCCCCAACGGGGGGCCAGGGAGACCCAGTACTTC	CSARPQRGARETQYF
TRBJ1-6	TRBD1	few	TRBV27	TGTGCCAGCAGTCAGGGACAGGGGAGAAATTCACCCCTCCACTTT	CASSQGQGRNSPLHF
TRBJ1-6	NA	NA	TRBV5-1	TGCGCCAGCAGCTTGGCTAACGGCGGGGGAAATTCACCCCTCCACTTT	CASSLANGGGNSPLHF
TRBJ2-1	TRBD2	NA	TRBV7-9	TGTGCCAGCAGCAAGACTAGCGGGGGGCCCTACAATGAGCAGTTCTTC	CASSKTSGGPYNEQFF
TRBJ1-1	NA	few	TRBV3-1	TGTGCCAGCAGCCCCCCCGAGGACAGCAGGGTGAACACTGAAGCTTTCTTT	CASSPPEDSRVNTEAFF
TRBJ2-1	TRBD2	few	TRBV7-9	TGTGCCAGCAGCTCTCTCCGGCTAGCGGGAGAGGGGCAGCAGTTCTTC	CASSSLRLAGEGQQFF
TRBJ1-2	TRBD1	NA	TRBV12-3/TRBV12-4	TGTGCCAGCAGAATATCGGACAGGGATGGCTACACCTTC	CASRISDRDGYTF
TRBJ2-5	NA	NA	TRBV11-3	TGTGCCAGCAGTCATCTCCAGGGGCGGGAGACCCAGTACTTC	CASSHLQGRETQYF
TRBJ2-7	TRBD2	few	TRBV6-5	TGTGCCAGCAGCCTATCGGCGGGGGAACTAGCGGGATACTGGTCCTACGAGCAGTACTTC	CASSLSAGELAGYWSYEQYF
TRBJ2-7	NA	NA	TRBV9	TGTGCCAGCAGCCGTACAGAAGTCTACGAGCAGTACTTC	CASSRTEVYEQYF
TRBJ2-3	TRBD2	few	TRBV4-1	TGCGCCAGCAGAAGTCCGGGGACTAACACAGATACGCAGTATTTT	CASRSPGTNTDTQYF
TRBJ2-2	NA	NA	TRBV12-3/TRBV12-4	TGTGCCAGCAGTTTGGTTGACAGAGTGAACACCGGGGAGCTGTTTTTT	CASSLVDRVNTGELFF
TRBJ1-3	NA	NA	TRBV6-6	TGTGCCAGCAGTTACCCGGGTGAGCCCAACACCATATATTTT	CASSYPGEPNTIYF
TRBJ2-7	TRBD1	few	TRBV25-1	TGTGCCAGCAGTGAATGGGGGACAGGGGCCTACGAGCAGTACTTC	CASSEWGTGAYEQYF
TRBJ2-1	TRBD1	NA	TRBV20-1	TGCAGTGCTGTGGGACAGAGCTACAATGAGCAGTTCTTC	CSAVGQSYNEQFF
TRBJ2-1	TRBD1	NA	TRBV29-1	TGCAGCGTTAAAGAGGAGACAGGGGCCTACAATGAGCAGTTCTTC	CSVKEETGAYNEQFF
TRBJ1-1	NA	NA	TRBV7-9	TGTGCCAGCAGCTTAGCGGGCAGGATGAACACTGAAGCTTTCTTT	CASSLAGRMNTEAFF
TRBJ2-7	NA	few	TRBV7-6	TGTGCCAGCAGCTTAGGACCGGGACACTCCTACGAGCAGTACTTC	CASSLGPGHSYEQYF
TRBJ2-7	NA	NA	TRBV2	TGTGCCAGCACAGGGAGGAGCTCCTACGAGCAGTACTTC	CASTGRSSYEQYF
TRBJ1-1	NA	few	TRBV6-2/TRBV6-3	TGTGCCAGCAGTACGTCAAGGTCGGCTTATGTCACTGAAGCTTTCTTT	CASSTSRSAYVTEAFF
TRBJ1-1	NA	NA	TRBV3-1	TGTGCCAGCAGCCTTCTGCCGACACGCGAAGCTTTCTTT	CASSLLPTREAFF
TRBJ2-7	NA	NA	TRBV15	TGTGCCACCAGCAGGGCTGGGCCGATCCCGAACTACGAGCAGTACTTC	CATSRAGPIPNYEQYF
TRBJ2-3	TRBD2	NA	TRBV4-2	TGTGCCAGCAGCCCAGGACTAGCTCACACAGATACGCAGTATTTT	CASSPGLAHTDTQYF
TRBJ2-3	NA	few	TRBV4-2	TGTGCCAGCAGCCAAGATGAGGCTCCTAGCACAGATACGCAGTATTTT	CASSQDEAPSTDTQYF
TRBJ2-3	TRBD2	NA	TRBV10-3	TGTGCCATCAGGGCTAGCGGGGGGTCTACAGATACGCAGTATTTT	CAIRASGGSTDTQYF
TRBJ1-5	NA	NA	TRBV6-2/TRBV6-3	TGTGCCAGCAGTTACTTCACACCGACTAGCAATCAGCCCCAGCATTTT	CASSYFTPTSNQPQHF
TRBJ1-2	TRBD1	many	TRBV7-2	TGTGCCAGCAGCCAAGACAGGGGGAGAAACTATGGCTACACCTTC	CASSQDRGRNYGYTF
TRBJ1-1	NA	few	TRBV10-2	TGCGCCAGCAGTGATTTTGTAAGGGGGGGAGGAACTGAAGCTTTCTTT	CASSDFVRGGGTEAFF
TRBJ2-6	TRBD1	NA	TRBV20-1	TGCAGTGCTTACGACAGGGCTGGGGCCAACGTCCTGACTTTC	CSAYDRAGANVLTF
TRBJ2-1	TRBD1	NA	TRBV4-1	TGCGCCAGCAGCCAAGTTTGGACAGGGAATAATGAGCAGTTCTTC	CASSQVWTGNNEQFF
TRBJ2-3	TRBD1	NA	TRBV6-1	TGTGCCAGCAGTGGCCGGGACAGGGGCACAGATACGCAGTATTTT	CASSGRDRGTDTQYF
TRBJ1-5	NA	NA	TRBV6-5	TGTGCCAGCAGTCAAGACAGGTACAAGCCCCAGCATTTT	CASSQDRYKPQHF
TRBJ2-1	TRBD2	few	TRBV7-9	TGTGCCAGCAGCACTGTAGCGGGGGGGCCCAATGAGCAGTTCTTC	CASSTVAGGPNEQFF
TRBJ2-7	TRBD2	NA	TRBV12-3/TRBV12-4	TGTGCCAGCAGTCCCCAGCGGGGGCACCTCAGCGAGCAGTACTTC	CASSPQRGHLSEQYF
TRBJ2-7	TRBD2	few	TRBV30	TGTGCCCTAAGTAGCGGGAGCTACGAGCAGTACTTC	CALSSGSYEQYF
TRBJ2-7	NA	NA	TRBV20-1	TGCAGTGCTAGAGCGGCAGGGGTACACGAGCAGTACTTC	CSARAAGVHEQYF
TRBJ1-1	TRBD1	few	TRBV10-2	TGCGCCAGGTCAGGGGGGCTTGACACTGAAGCTTTCTTT	CARSGGLDTEAFF
TRBJ2-2	NA	few	TRBV10-3	TGTGCCATCAGTCCCAAGGGGACCGGGGAGCTGTTTTTT	CAISPKGTGELFF
TRBJ2-1	TRBD2	NA	TRBV5-1	TGCGCCAGCAGCTTGGATCCTAGCGGGGTGTACAATGAGCAGTTCTTC	CASSLDPSGVYNEQFF
TRBJ2-3	TRBD1	few	TRBV7-9	TGTGCCAGCAGCTCACTATCGACAGGGGGCAGGGATACGCAGTATTTT	CASSSLSTGGRDTQYF
TRBJ2-5	NA	NA	TRBV4-2	TGTGCCAGCAGCCAAGACAAAGAGACCCAGTACTTC	CASSQDKETQYF
TRBJ2-1	NA	NA	TRBV12-3/TRBV12-4	TGTGCCAGCAAGAACCGAAATGAGCAGTTCTTC	CASKNRNEQFF
TRBJ2-1	TRBD1	NA	TRBV29-1	TGCAGCTCCGGGTGGGACAGGCCCCACCATGGGCAGTTCTTC	CSSGWDRPHHGQFF
TRBJ2-1	NA	few	TRBV5-1	TGTGCCAGCAGCGTAGGCACTAGCTCCTACAATGAGCAGTTCTTC	CASSVGTSSYNEQFF